This T cell receptor beta chain was retrieved from a study of T cell repertoires in cytomegalovirus infection. From germline, CDR1 is DFQATT and CDR2 SNEGSKA (reference sequence). J gave up 4 bases and V 6 bases, and 8 bases lay outside the gene matches. The CDR3 totals 15 residues. One entry per CDR3 protein, called by TCRdb with MiXCR from the reads. The data contain about 230,000 distinct CDR3 sequences, 20% to 25% of them singletons. The chain links TRBV20-1 to TRBJ2-7, with 14 positions matching TRBD2. This TCR derives from a human donor in good health (CMV status not recorded). Some clones in this sample may be carry-over from other donors' samples. The sequencing sample was made of CD8+ T cells from PBMCs. CDR3 nucleotides: TGCAGTGCCAGGGCTGGACTAGCGGGGGGTTACGAGCAGTACTTC. This gives the protein CSARAGLAGGYEQYF.